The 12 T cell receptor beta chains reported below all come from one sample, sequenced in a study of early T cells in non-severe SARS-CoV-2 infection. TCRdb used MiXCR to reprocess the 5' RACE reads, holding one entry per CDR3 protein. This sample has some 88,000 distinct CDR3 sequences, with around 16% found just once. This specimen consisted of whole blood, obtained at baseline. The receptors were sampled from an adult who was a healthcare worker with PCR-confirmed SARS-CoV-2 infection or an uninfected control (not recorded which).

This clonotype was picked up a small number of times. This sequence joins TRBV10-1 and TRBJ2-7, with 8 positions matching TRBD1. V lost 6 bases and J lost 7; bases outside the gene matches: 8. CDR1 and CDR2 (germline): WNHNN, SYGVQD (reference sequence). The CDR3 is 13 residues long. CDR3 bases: TGCGCCAGCAGCATCGACAGGGGTGGAGAGCAGTACTTC. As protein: CASSIDRGGEQYF.

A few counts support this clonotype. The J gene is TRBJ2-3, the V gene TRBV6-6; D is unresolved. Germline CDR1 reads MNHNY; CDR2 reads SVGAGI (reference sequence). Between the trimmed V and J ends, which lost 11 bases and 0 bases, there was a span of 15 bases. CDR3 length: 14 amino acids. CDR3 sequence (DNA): TGTGCCTCCCGATGGGATCCTAGCACAGATACGCAGTATTTT. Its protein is CASRWDPSTDTQYF.

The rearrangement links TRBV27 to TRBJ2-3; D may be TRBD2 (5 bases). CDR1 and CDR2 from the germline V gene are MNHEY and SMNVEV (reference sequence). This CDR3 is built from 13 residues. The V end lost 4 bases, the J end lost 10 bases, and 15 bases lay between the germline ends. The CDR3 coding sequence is TGTGCCAGCAGTTACCTCCAGCGGTCGGCGCAGTATTTT. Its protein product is CASSYLQRSAQYF.

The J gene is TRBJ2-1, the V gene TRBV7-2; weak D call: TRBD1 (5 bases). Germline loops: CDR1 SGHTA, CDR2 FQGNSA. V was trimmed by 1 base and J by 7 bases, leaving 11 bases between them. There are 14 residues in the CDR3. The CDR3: CASSLVGQPNEQFF. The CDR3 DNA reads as TGTGCCAGCAGCTTAGTGGGGCAGCCAAATGAGCAGTTCTTC.

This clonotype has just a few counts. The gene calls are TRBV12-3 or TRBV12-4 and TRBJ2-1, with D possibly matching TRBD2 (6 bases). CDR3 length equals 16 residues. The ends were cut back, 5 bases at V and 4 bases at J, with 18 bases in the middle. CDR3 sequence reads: CASSRPLAGTYNEQFF. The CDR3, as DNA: TGTGCCAGCAGTCGACCACTAGCAGGGACTTACAATGAGCAGTTCTTC.

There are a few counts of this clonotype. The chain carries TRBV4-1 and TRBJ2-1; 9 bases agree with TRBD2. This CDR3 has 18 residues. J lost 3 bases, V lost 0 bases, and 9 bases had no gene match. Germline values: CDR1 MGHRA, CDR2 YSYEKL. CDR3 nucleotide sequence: TGCGCCAGCAGCCAAGAAGGTTTTAGCGGGAGAGGCTACAATGAGCAGTTCTTC. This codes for CASSQEGFSGRGYNEQFF.

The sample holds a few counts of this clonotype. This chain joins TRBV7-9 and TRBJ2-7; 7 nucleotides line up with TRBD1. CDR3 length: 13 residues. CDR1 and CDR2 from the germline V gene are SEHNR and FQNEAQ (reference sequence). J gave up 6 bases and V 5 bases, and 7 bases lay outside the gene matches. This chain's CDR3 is CASSQSNRGEQYF. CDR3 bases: TGTGCCAGCAGCCAATCTAACAGGGGCGAGCAGTACTTC.

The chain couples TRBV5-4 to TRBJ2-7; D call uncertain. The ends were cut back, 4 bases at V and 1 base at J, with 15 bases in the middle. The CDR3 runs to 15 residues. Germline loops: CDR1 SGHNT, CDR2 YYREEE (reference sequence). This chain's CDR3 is CASSPTGAKSYEQYF. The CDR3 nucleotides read TGTGCCAGCAGCCCTACCGGCGCGAAGTCCTACGAGCAGTACTTC.

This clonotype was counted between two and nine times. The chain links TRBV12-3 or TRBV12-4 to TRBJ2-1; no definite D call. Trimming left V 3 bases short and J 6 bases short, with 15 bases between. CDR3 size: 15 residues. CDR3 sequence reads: CASSFGIRMANEQFF. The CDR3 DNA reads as TGTGCCAGCAGTTTTGGGATAAGAATGGCCAATGAGCAGTTCTTC.

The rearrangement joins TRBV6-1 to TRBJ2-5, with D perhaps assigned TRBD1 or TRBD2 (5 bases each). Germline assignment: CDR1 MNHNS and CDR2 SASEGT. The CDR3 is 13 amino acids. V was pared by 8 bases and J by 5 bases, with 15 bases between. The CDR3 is CASRRDVGETQYF. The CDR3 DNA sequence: TGTGCCAGCCGAAGGGACGTGGGGGAGACCCAGTACTTC.

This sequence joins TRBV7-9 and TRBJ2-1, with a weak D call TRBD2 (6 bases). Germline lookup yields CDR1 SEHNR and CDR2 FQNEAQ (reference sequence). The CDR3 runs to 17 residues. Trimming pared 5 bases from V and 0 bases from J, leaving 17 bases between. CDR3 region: CASSPYGLGGSYNEQFF. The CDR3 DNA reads TGTGCCAGCAGCCCGTATGGTCTGGGAGGCTCCTACAATGAGCAGTTCTTC.

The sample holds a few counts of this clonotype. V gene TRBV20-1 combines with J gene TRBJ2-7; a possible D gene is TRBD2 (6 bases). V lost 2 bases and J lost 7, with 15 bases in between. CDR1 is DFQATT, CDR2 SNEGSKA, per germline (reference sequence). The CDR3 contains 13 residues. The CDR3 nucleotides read TGCAGTGCTAGACGGGAGATACGGTCGGAGCAGTACTTC. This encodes CSARREIRSEQYF.